The 9 T cell receptor beta chains given below trace back to one sample, sequenced in a study of blood T cells in healthy people across ages. For the second PCR, which ran for roughly 7 to 11 cycles, a sample-barcoded 5' primer and a J-beta primer mix were used. A single record per CDR3 protein comes from TCRdb applying MiXCR to the 5' RACE reads. The sample consists of about 780,000 distinct CDR3 sequences, around two thirds of them appearing once. Source material: blood. The receptors shown here come from a man under 40 in good health.

A note on this clonotype: A much larger clone lies a single base off, so this may be a read error. The chain links TRBV7-2 to TRBJ1-6, with D hard to call. Germline CDR1 reads SGHTA; CDR2 reads FQGNSA. This CDR3 is built from 17 residues. The CDR3 DNA follows: TGTGCCAGCAGCTTAGACATTTTCAGCTCCTATAGTTCACCCCTCCACTTT. Translated: CASSLDIFSSYSSPLHF.

A few counts support this clonotype. The genes are TRBV5-5 and TRBJ2-7; a weak D match, TRBD1 (6 bases). Germline CDR1 SGHKS, CDR2 YYEKEE (reference sequence). This CDR3 contains 15 residues. V lost 0 bases to trimming and J lost 4 bases, with 14 bases between them. This CDR3 is CASSLDATGTYEQYF. CDR3 coding DNA: TGTGCCAGCAGCTTGGATGCGACAGGAACTTACGAGCAGTACTTC.

The rearrangement links TRBV6-1 to TRBJ2-7; 9 nucleotides line up with TRBD1. J was trimmed by 5 bases and V by 5 bases; bases with no gene match: 10. This CDR3 has 15 residues. CDR1 and CDR2 from the germline V gene are MNHNS and SASEGT. The CDR3 is CASSPLNRGPNEQYF. In DNA form, the CDR3 reads TGTGCCAGCAGTCCCCTAAACAGGGGGCCCAACGAGCAGTACTTC.

The chain recombines TRBV6-2 or TRBV6-3 with TRBJ2-1, with TRBD2 matching over 13 bases. V shed 6 bases, J shed 7 bases, and the junction held 9 bases outside the gene matches. The CDR3 is 16 residues long. CDR1 MNHEY and CDR2 SVGEGT come from the germline V gene. The CDR3 DNA is TGTGCCAGCAGGGCCCTGACTAGCGGGGGGAGAAATGAGCAGTTCTTC. This translates into CASRALTSGGRNEQFF.

This clonotype was detected a few times. V is TRBV29-1 and J is TRBJ2-1, with a tentative D call TRBD1 (5 bases). The J call may be mistaken, given a closer DNA end match to TRBJ2-7. CDR1 and CDR2 from the germline V gene are SQVTM and ANQGSEA. The CDR3 spans 14 residues. In nucleotides, the CDR3 is TGCAGCACCTGGGGCCAGCCGCCAGGCTACGAGCAGTACTTC. Translating it yields CSTWGQPPGYEQYF.

J is TRBJ2-3 and V is TRBV9; 8 bases match TRBD2. The CDR3 consists of 14 residues. V lost 3 bases and J lost 8; bases outside the gene matches: 8. Germline CDR1 reads SGDLS; CDR2 reads YYNGEE. CDR3 amino acids: CASSGGLAGGTQYF. CDR3 coding DNA: TGTGCCAGCAGCGGAGGACTAGCTGGGGGTACGCAGTATTTT.

The rearrangement links TRBV4-3 to TRBJ2-6; D gene ambiguous. V shed 0 bases and J shed 8 bases, with 14 bases lying between them. The CDR3 is made up of 16 amino acids. Germline CDR1 is LGHNA and CDR2 is YSLEER. The CDR3 coding sequence is TGCGCCAGCAGCCAAGAGGTGGTCTTAACGCCCAACGTCCTGACTTTC. This gives the protein CASSQEVVLTPNVLTF.

The rearrangement links TRBV7-2 to TRBJ2-7; TRBD1 agrees at 7 bases. V was clipped by 5 bases and J by 4 bases; unmatched bases: 11. Germline CDR1 is SGHTA and CDR2 is FQGNSA. This CDR3 spans 15 amino acids. The CDR3 nucleotides read TGTGCCAGCAGCCCCGCCCCGGGACAGTCTTACGAGCAGTACTTC. Translation: CASSPAPGQSYEQYF.

The chain has TRBV10-3 and TRBJ2-3, with TRBD2 as a possible D gene (6 bases). CDR3 size: 14 residues. Trimming took 4 bases from V and 2 from J, leaving 10 bases between them. Germline V gives CDR1 ENHRY, CDR2 SYGVKD. The chain's CDR3 is CAISGGRTTDTQYF. The CDR3 coding sequence is TGTGCCATCAGTGGGGGGAGGACCACAGATACGCAGTATTTT.